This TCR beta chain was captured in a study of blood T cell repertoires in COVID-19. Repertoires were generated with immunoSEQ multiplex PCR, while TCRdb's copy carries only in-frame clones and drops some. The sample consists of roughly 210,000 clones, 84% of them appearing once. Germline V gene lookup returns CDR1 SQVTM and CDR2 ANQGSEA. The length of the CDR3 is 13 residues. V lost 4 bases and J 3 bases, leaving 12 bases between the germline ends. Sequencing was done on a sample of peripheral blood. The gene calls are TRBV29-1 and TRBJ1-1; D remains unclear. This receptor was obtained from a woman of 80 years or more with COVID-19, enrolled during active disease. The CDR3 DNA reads TGCAGCGTTGGGACTGCTTCTCACACTGAAGCTTTCTTT. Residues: CSVGTASHTEAFF.